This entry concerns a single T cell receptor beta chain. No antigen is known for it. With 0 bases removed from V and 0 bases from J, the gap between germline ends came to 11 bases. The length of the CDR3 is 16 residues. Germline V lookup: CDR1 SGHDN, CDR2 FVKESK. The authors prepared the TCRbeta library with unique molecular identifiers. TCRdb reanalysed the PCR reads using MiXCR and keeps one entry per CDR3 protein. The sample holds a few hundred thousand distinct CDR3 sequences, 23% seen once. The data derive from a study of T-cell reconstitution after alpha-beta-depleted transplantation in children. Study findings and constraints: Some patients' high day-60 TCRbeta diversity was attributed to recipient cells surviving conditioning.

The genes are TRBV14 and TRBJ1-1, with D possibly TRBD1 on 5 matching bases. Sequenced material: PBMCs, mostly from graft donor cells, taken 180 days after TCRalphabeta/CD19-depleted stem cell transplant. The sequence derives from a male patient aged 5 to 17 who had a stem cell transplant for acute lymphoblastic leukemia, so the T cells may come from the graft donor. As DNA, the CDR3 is TGTGCCAGCAGCCAAGATTGGGGGACTTTGAACACTGAAGCTTTCTTT. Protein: CASSQDWGTLNTEAFF.